This TCR beta chain came from a study of CD8 T cells in ankylosing spondylitis. Study-level results: A TCR beta motif made of eight highly homologous variants seemed typical of ankylosing spondylitis blood.

The count of this clonotype is one. The antigen remains undetermined. The CDR3 is 15 amino acids. Trimming stripped 5 bases from V and 0 bases from J, with 11 bases between. CDR1 and CDR2 from the germline V gene are SGHVS and FQNEAQ. TCRdb ran MiXCR on the 5' RACE reads and lists one entry per CDR3 protein. The repertoire holds 650,000 to 800,000 distinct CDR3 sequences, with 15% to 20% as singletons. The sequenced sample consisted of blood, either unsorted or a sorted T cell fraction (not recorded which). The V gene is TRBV7-8, the J gene TRBJ1-3, with D possibly TRBD1 on 5 matching bases. This sequence was found in a male donor with ankylosing spondylitis. The CDR3 loop reads CASSRSRVSGNTIYF. DNA of the CDR3: TGTGCCAGCAGCCGGAGCAGGGTCTCTGGAAACACCATATATTTT.